The source of this T cell receptor (beta chain) is a study of Ad26.COV2.S vaccination and SARS-CoV-2 variants. Study results and caveats: Overall T cell responses may have been underestimated by the analyses of TCR breadth and depth.

Using immunoSEQ multiplex PCR, the repertoire was profiled, and TCRdb retains in-frame clones only, with some absent. The table includes 360,000 or so clones, around 90% detected once. Specified treatment: roughly 18 received Ad26.COV2.S at low or high dose, single or two shots; several received placebo; per-sample allocation not given. Collection of samples fell on day 63 after the first vaccine or placebo injection. Adults aged 18-55 years in Boston included the donor. The shot given was an Ad26 vector that makes Wuhan-strain SARS-CoV-2 spike. As regards this clone: Its antigen is not identified.

The CDR3 is 15 residues long. The V and J ends lost 0 bases and 2 bases respectively, with 8 bases between them. Germline values: CDR1 LGHNA, CDR2 YSLEER. The chain carries TRBV4-3 and TRBJ1-5; D gene uncertain. This TCR came from a person aged 18-65 years who received the Ad26.COV2.S COVID-19 vaccine or a placebo. The sample in question was peripheral blood, obtained in a trial of Ad26.COV2.S vaccine versus placebo. The chain's CDR3 is CASSQEFGGNQPQHF. The CDR3 DNA follows: TGCGCCAGCAGCCAAGAATTCGGGGGCAATCAGCCCCAGCATTTT.